The TCR beta chain described here comes from a study of identical twins. TCRdb reprocessed the 5' RACE reads with MiXCR, giving one entry per CDR3 protein. The table includes around 1.7 million distinct CDR3 sequences, about 31% detected once. The CDR3 spans 13 residues. Germline trimming cut 5 bases from V and 8 bases from J; bases unmatched to any gene: 7. The chain is built from TRBV12-3 or TRBV12-4 and TRBJ1-2, with TRBD1 identical over 8 bases. The specimen sequenced was cord blood. The receptor was derived from a newborn girl in good health. The CDR3 loop is CASSRPGTGGYTF. CDR3 coding DNA: TGTGCCAGCAGTCGACCCGGGACAGGAGGCTACACCTTC.